Sequencing of this TCR beta chain was carried out in a study of T cell changes during pregnancy in multiple sclerosis. Looked up from germline, CDR1 is SGHNT and CDR2 is YENEEA. V dropped 4 bases and J dropped 5; count of bases not matched to a gene: 19. The CDR3 loop spans 18 amino acids. TCRdb's copy holds only in-frame clones and misses some; the assay was immunoSEQ multiplex PCR. Here the sample spans tens of thousands of clones, more than 85% being singletons. V is TRBV11-3 and J is TRBJ2-5, with 7 bases matching TRBD2. Sequencing used peripheral blood, obtained in the third trimester of pregnancy. The sequence derives from a female donor in good health, enrolled as a control in a pregnancy study. The CDR3, as DNA: TGTGCCAGCAGCTCACCACCAATAGCGGGCCTCTTTGGGGAGACCCAGTACTTC. Its protein is CASSSPPIAGLFGETQYF.